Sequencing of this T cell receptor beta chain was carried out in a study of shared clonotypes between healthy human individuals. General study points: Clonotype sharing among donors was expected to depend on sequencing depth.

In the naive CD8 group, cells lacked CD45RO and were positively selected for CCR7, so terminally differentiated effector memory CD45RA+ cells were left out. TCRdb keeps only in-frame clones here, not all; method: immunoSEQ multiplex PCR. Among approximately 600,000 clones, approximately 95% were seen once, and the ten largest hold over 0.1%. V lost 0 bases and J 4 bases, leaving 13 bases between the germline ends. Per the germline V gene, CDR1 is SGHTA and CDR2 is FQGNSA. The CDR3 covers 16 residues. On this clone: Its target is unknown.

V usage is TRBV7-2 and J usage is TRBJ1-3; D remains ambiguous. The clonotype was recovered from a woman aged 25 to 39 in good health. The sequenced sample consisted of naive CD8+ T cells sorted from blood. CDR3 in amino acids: CASSLAIEGTGNTIYF. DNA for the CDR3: TGTGCCAGCAGCTTAGCGATCGAGGGCACCGGAAACACCATATATTTT.